This record covers a single TCR beta chain. V shed 3 bases, J shed 5 bases, and the junction held 3 bases outside the gene matches. The CDR3 totals 14 residues. The germline V gene encodes CDR1 SGHVS and CDR2 FQNEAQ. Clones were read by immunoSEQ multiplex PCR, and TCRdb kept only the in-frame ones, dropping some. The sample yields 97,000 or so clones, roughly 80% seen once. The record originates from a study of blood T cell repertoires in COVID-19. Sequencing was done on a sample of peripheral blood. The sequence derives from a human donor in a cohort sampled during active COVID-19. This sequence joins TRBV7-8 and TRBJ2-7; 11 positions agree with TRBD1. The CDR3 DNA is TGTGCCAGCAGCTTTAGGGACAGGGGGAACGAGCAGTACTTC. This codes for CASSFRDRGNEQYF.